This TCR beta chain appears in the sequencing data of a study of CD8+CD57+ T cells in acquired aplastic anemia. Trimming removed 6 bases from V and 5 bases from J; junction bases left unmatched: 16. The CDR3 has 16 amino acids. From germline, CDR1 is DFQATT and CDR2 SNEGSKA (reference sequence). As concerns this clonotype: This may be a read error: a much more frequent sequence differs by one nucleotide.

An expansion of CD8+CD57+ cells by flow cytometry had been shown in patients chosen for sequencing. Profiles of TCR beta VDJ and CDR3 were generated from a genomic DNA template. Via MiXCR, TCRdb re-called the reads, giving one row per CDR3 protein. The table lists 450,000 to 600,000 distinct CDR3 sequences, approximately 32% of them singletons. This chain joins TRBV20-1 and TRBJ1-2; 9 bases fit TRBD1. Input material: sorted CD4+, CD8+, or CD8+CD57+ T cells (not recorded which) from PBMCs. The source is a human donor with aplastic anemia. CDR3 sequence: CSASSGIQGAAYGYTF. CDR3 coding DNA: TGCAGTGCCTCCTCTGGGATACAGGGGGCGGCTTATGGCTACACCTTC.